This entry is about one T cell receptor beta chain. Its specificity is not known. This entry is derived from a study of T cells in localized non-small cell lung cancer. V gave up 2 bases and J gave up 7 bases; unmatched junction bases: 8. Per the germline V gene, CDR1 is SGDLS and CDR2 is YYNGEE. There are 15 residues in the CDR3. Broader study findings: Appearing in adjacent lung were a median roughly 60 of the top 100 tumor clones. Peak T cell clonality was found in uninvolved adjacent lung, exceeding tumor.

The data were produced by immunoSEQ multiplex PCR, yet TCRdb's version contains in-frame clones alone and is incomplete. The table includes some 82,000 clones, around 82% detected once. Source: PBMCs, taken before any cancer treatment. The J gene is TRBJ1-4, the V gene TRBV9; 7 nucleotides line up with TRBD1. The receptor comes from a man aged 40 to 70 with stage II squamous cell lung carcinoma. CDR3 sequence reads: CASSVAEGGGEKLFF. CDR3 coding DNA: TGTGCCAGCAGCGTTGCAGAAGGGGGCGGTGAAAAACTGTTTTTT.